Below, one T cell receptor (beta chain) is given with its context. No antigen is known for it. The sample is drawn from a study of CD8+CD57+ T cells in acquired aplastic anemia. The overall study: CD4+ and CD8+ cells, once sorted, gave DNA averaging roughly 3.4 ug.

The sequenced patients had an expansion of CD8+CD57+ cells seen by flow cytometry. The study profiled TCR beta VDJ and CDR3 using genomic DNA as template. MiXCR was run by TCRdb on the reads, yielding one entry per CDR3 protein. The repertoire holds 180,000 or so distinct CDR3 sequences, with around 48% as singletons. This CDR3 contains 19 residues. The V gene's germline CDR1 is LNHNV and CDR2 YYDKDF (reference sequence). V lost 3 bases to trimming and J lost 4 bases; unmatched junction nucleotides: 14. Whole-study results and caveats: For CD8+ Simpson's diversity, patients and controls showed no significant difference. Patients and controls were found to share over 25 CD8+ CDR3 sequences.

The sample consisted of sorted CD4+, CD8+, or CD8+CD57+ T cells (not recorded which) from PBMCs. The chain has TRBV15 and TRBJ2-1; 11 positions match TRBD2. This sequence originates from a human donor with aplastic anemia. CDR3 coding DNA: TGTGCCACCAGCAGTTATACGAACAGACTAGCGGGACCTTACAATGAGCAGTTCTTC. It encodes CATSSYTNRLAGPYNEQFF.